One and the same sample provided the 9 T cell receptor beta chains below, sequenced in a study of blood T cell repertoires in COVID-19. Assay: immunoSEQ multiplex PCR; the TCRdb copy retains only in-frame clones and omits some. This table holds approximately 240,000 clones, 80% to 95% found once. Sequenced sample: peripheral blood. All receptors derive from a man aged 25 to 40 with COVID-19, enrolled during active disease.

This sequence joins TRBV29-1 and TRBJ2-3, with 12 nucleotides matching TRBD2. This CDR3 spans 14 amino acids. V gave up 7 bases and J gave up 4 bases; unmatched junction bases: 6. Germline CDR1 reads SQVTM; CDR2 reads ANQGSEA. CDR3 sequence (DNA): TGCAGCGGTGCTAGCGGGGGGGTCCCAGATACGCAGTATTTT. This gives the protein CSGASGGVPDTQYF.

The chain is built from TRBV5-6 and TRBJ2-2; possible D gene TRBD2, 6 bases. V lost 2 bases to trimming and J lost 2 bases, with 10 bases between them. Germline-derived CDR1 and CDR2 are SGHDT and YYEEEE. CDR3 length equals 15 residues. DNA of the CDR3: TGTGCCAGCAGCTTCGGGACTCATAACACCGGGGAGCTGTTTTTT. Translation: CASSFGTHNTGELFF.

The chain joins TRBV7-9 to TRBJ1-2; no firm D call. Germline values: CDR1 SEHNR, CDR2 FQNEAQ (reference sequence). This CDR3 has 15 amino acids. V dropped 0 bases and J dropped 7 bases, with 15 bases sitting between them. CDR3 nucleotides: TGTGCCAGCAGCTTAGCGGAGGGCGGGGAACGTGGCTACACCTTC. Amino acid sequence: CASSLAEGGERGYTF. The full variable domain, with the rest looked up from reference TRBV7-9 and TRBJ1-2, is DTGVSQNPRHKITKRGQNVTFRCDPISEHNRLYWYRQTLGQGPEFLTYFQNEAQLEKSRLLSDRFSAERPKGSFSTLEIQRTEQGDSAMYLCASSLAEGGERGYTFGSGTRLTVV.

CDR3 residues: CASSPGQGGTQYF. CDR3 nucleotides: TGTGCCAGCAGCCCTGGACAGGGGGGGACCCAGTACTTC. The rearrangement joins TRBV9 to TRBJ2-5, with TRBD1 identical over 10 bases. CDR1 SGDLS and CDR2 YYNGEE come from the germline V gene. The trim removed 4 bases at V and 7 bases at J, leaving 4 bases unmatched. The CDR3 spans 13 residues.

J is TRBJ2-3 and V is TRBV5-1; 11 bases agree with TRBD2. This CDR3 spans 16 amino acids. Per germline, CDR1 SGHRS and CDR2 YFSETQ. V was pared by 4 bases and J by 4 bases, with 8 bases of the junction left unmatched. In DNA form, the CDR3 reads TGCGCCAGCAGCAGAACCGGGACTAGCGGCGCAGATACGCAGTATTTT. Translating it yields CASSRTGTSGADTQYF.

The chain recombines TRBV12-5 with TRBJ2-5, with D perhaps TRBD2 (6 bases). V lost 5 bases and J lost 5, with 15 bases in between. Per the germline V gene, CDR1 is LGHNT and CDR2 is FRNRAP. This CDR3 has 14 residues. The CDR3 here is CASGPGRGMETQYF. The CDR3 nucleotides are TGTGCTAGTGGTCCAGGTCGGGGGATGGAGACCCAGTACTTC.

The gene calls are TRBV5-3 and TRBJ1-1; 10 bases fit TRBD1. TRBV5-3 is sorted into the ORF group, with uncertain function. The CDR3 covers 17 residues. V was pared by 1 base and J by 5 bases, with 11 bases of the junction left unmatched. This CDR3 is CARSLRDRGRRTTEAFF. The CDR3 nucleotides are TGTGCCAGAAGCTTGAGGGACAGGGGAAGGCGGACTACTGAAGCTTTCTTT.

DNA of the CDR3: TGTGCCAGCAGTGAACGAGTCGAGACCCAGTACTTC. Translating it yields CASSERVETQYF. The chain uses TRBV2 and TRBJ2-5; D is unresolved. The CDR3 contains 12 residues. Germline values: CDR1 SNHLY, CDR2 FYNNEI. V was trimmed by 2 bases and J by 5 bases, leaving 6 bases between them.

The chain uses TRBV7-9 and TRBJ2-2; D gene uncertain. The V gene's germline CDR1 is SEHNR and CDR2 FQNEAQ (reference sequence). There are 15 residues in the CDR3. V was shortened by 2 bases and J by 3 bases, with 10 bases between the two germline ends. The CDR3 nucleotides read TGTGCCAGCAGCTTATCTTCGGGTTACACCGGGGAGCTGTTTTTT. This translates into CASSLSSGYTGELFF.